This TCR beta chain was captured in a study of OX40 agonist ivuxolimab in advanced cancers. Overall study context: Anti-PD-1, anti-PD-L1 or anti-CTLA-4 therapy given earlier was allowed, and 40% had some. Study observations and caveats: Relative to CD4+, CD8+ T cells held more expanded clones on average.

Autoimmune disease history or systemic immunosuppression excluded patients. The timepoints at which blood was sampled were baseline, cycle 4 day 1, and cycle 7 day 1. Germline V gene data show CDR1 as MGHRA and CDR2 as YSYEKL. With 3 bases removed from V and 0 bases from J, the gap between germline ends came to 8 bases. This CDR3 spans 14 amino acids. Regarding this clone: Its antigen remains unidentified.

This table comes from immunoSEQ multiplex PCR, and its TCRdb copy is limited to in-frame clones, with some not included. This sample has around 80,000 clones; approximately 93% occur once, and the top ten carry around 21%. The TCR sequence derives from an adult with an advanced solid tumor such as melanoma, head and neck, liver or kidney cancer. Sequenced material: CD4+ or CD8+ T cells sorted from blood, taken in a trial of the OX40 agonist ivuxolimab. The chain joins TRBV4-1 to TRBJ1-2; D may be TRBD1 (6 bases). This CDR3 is CASSQDSSNYGYTF. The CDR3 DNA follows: TGCGCCAGCAGCCAGGACAGCTCTAACTATGGCTACACCTTC.